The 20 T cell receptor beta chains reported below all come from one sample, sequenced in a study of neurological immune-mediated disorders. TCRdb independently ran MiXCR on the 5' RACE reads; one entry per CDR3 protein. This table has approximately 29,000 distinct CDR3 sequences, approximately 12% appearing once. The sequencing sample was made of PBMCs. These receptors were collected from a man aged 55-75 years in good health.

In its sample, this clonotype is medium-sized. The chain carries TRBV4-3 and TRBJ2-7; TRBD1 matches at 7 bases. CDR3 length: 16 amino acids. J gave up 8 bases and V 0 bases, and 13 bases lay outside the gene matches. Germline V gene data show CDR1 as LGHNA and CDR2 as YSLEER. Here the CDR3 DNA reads TGCGCCAGCAGCCAAGATCTATTACAGGGGAATAATCAGCAGTACTTC. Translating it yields CASSQDLLQGNNQQYF.

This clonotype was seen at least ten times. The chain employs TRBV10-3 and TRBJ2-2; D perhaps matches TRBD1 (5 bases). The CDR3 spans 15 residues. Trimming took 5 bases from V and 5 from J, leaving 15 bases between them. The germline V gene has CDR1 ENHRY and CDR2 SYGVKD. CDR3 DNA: TGTGCCATCAGTACTTGGCAGGGTGCGACCGGGGAGCTGTTTTTT. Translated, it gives CAISTWQGATGELFF.

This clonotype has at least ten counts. CDR3: CASSIRARRETQYF. In DNA, the CDR3 is TGTGCCAGCAGCATAAGGGCCCGTCGAGAGACCCAGTACTTC. J is TRBJ2-5 and V is TRBV7-9, with D unclear. Trimming shortened V by 5 bases and J by 4 bases, and 14 bases separated the two germline ends. Germline CDR1 and CDR2: SEHNR and FQNEAQ (reference sequence). The CDR3 length is 14 residues.

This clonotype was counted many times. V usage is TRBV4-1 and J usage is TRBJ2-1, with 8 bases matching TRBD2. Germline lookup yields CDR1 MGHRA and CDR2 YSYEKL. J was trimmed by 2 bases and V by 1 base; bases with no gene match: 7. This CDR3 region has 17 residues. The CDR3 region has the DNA TGCGCCAGCAGCCAAGTCGCGAACGGGAGGGCCTACAATGAGCAGTTCTTC. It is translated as CASSQVANGRAYNEQFF.

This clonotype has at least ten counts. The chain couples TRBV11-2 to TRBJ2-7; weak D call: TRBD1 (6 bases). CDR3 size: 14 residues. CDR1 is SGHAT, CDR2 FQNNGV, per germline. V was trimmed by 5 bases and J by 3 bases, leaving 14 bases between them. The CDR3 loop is CASSPRDINYEQYF. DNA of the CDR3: TGTGCCAGCAGCCCGAGGGACATCAACTACGAGCAGTACTTC. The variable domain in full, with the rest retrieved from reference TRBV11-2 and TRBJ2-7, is EAGVAQSPRYKIIEKRQSVAFWCNPISGHATLYWYQQILGQGPKLLIQFQNNGVVDDSQLPKDRFSAERLKGVDSTLKIQPAKLEDSAVYLCASSPRDINYEQYFGPGTRLTVT.

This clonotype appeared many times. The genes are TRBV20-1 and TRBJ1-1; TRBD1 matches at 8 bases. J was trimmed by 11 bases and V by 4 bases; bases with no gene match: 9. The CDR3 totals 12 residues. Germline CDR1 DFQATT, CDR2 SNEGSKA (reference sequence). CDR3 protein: CSAKDRDWGAFF. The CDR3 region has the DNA TGCAGTGCTAAGGACAGGGATTGGGGGGCTTTCTTT.

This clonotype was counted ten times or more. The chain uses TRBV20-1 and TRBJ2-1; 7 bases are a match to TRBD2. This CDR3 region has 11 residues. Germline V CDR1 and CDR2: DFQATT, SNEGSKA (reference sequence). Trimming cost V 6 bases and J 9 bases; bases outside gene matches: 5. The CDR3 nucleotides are TGCAGTGCGGAGCGGGATATTGAGCAGTTCTTC. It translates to CSAERDIEQFF.

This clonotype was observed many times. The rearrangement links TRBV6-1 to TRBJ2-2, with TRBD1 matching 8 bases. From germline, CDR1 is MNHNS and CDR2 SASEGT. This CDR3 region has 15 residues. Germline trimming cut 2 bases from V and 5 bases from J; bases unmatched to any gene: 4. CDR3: CASSEKDRGTGELFF. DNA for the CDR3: TGTGCCAGCAGTGAAAAAGACAGGGGTACCGGGGAGCTGTTTTTT.

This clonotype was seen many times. The CDR3 loop reads CSAKGLGEYQPQHF. The CDR3 DNA follows: TGCAGTGCGAAGGGGTTGGGTGAATATCAGCCCCAGCATTTT. The J gene is TRBJ1-5, the V gene TRBV20-1; D perhaps matches TRBD1 (5 bases). CDR1 and CDR2 from the germline V gene are DFQATT and SNEGSKA (reference sequence). Deletions cut 6 bases from V and 5 bases from J, with 17 bases between. CDR3 length: 14 amino acids.

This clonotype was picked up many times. CDR3 loop: CASSLSIMNTEAFF. CDR3 nucleotides: TGTGCCAGCAGTTTATCGATAATGAACACTGAAGCTTTCTTT. The chain couples TRBV27 to TRBJ1-1; no clear D. The germline V gene has CDR1 MNHEY and CDR2 SMNVEV (reference sequence). Deletions cut 0 bases from V and 0 bases from J, with 5 bases between. This CDR3 has 14 residues.

In DNA form, the CDR3 reads TGTGCCAGCAGTTACCATAATCGGGACAGGGGGAACGAGCAGTACTTC. This gives the protein CASSYHNRDRGNEQYF. The rearrangement joins TRBV6-2 or TRBV6-3 to TRBJ2-7, with 11 bases lining up with TRBD1. Losses at the gene ends were 2 bases for V and 5 bases for J; bases not matched to a gene: 8. This CDR3 is built from 16 residues. Germline V gene sequence: CDR1 MNHEY, CDR2 SVGEGT.

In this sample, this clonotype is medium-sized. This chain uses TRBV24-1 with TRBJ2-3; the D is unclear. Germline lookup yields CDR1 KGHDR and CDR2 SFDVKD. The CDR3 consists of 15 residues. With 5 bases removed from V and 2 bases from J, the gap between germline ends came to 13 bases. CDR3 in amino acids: CATSVLIGPTDTQYF. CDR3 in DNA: TGTGCCACCAGTGTTCTCATTGGACCCACAGATACGCAGTATTTT.

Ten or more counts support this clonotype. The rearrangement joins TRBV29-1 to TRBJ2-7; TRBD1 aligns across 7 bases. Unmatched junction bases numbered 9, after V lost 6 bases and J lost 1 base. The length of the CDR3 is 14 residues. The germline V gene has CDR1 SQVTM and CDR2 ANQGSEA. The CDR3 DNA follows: TGCAGCGTAGCCTCCGGGACAGTGTCCTACGAGCAGTACTTC. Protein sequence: CSVASGTVSYEQYF.

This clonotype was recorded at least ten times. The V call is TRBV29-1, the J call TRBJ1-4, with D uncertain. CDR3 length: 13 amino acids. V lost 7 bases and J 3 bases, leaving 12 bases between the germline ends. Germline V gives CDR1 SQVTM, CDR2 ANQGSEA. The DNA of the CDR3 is TGCAGCGCCAAGAGTGCAGCTAATGAAAAACTGTTTTTT. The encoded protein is CSAKSAANEKLFF.

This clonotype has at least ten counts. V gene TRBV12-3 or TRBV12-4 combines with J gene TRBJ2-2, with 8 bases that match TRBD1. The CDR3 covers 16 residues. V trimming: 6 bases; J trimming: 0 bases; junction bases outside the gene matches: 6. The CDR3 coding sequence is TGTGCCAGCAGCAAGACAGGGGCTCCGAACACCGGGGAGCTGTTTTTT. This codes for CASSKTGAPNTGELFF.

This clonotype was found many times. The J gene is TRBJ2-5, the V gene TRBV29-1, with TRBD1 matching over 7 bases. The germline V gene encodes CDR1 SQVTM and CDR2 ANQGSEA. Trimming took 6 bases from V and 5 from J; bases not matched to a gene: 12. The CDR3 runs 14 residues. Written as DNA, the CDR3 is TGCAGCGTCGGGATCGACAGGGCTGGGGAGACCCAGTACTTC. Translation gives CSVGIDRAGETQYF.

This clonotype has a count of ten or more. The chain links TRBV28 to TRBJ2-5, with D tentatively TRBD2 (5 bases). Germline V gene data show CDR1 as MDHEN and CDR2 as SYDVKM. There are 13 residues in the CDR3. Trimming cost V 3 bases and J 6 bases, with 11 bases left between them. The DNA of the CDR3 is TGTGCCAGCAGTTTGCCTAGCAGGAAGACCCAGTACTTC. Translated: CASSLPSRKTQYF.

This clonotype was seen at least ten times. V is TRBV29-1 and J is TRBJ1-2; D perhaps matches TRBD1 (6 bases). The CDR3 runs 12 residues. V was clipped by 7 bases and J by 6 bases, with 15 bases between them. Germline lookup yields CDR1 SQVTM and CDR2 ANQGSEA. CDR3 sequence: CSAYRDENGYTF. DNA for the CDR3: TGCAGCGCCTACAGGGATGAAAATGGCTACACCTTC. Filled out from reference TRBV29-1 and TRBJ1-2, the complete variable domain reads SAVISQKPSRDICQRGTSLTIQCQVDSQVTMMFWYRQQPGQSLTLIATANQGSEATYESGFVIDKFPISRPNLTFSTLTVSNMSPEDSSIYLCSAYRDENGYTFGSGTRLTVV.

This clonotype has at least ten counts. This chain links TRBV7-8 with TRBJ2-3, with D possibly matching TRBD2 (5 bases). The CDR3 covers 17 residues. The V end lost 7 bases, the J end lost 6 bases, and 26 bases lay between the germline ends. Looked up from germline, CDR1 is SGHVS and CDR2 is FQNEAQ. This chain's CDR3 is CASTWVRTQMDFDTQYF. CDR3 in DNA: TGTGCCAGCACCTGGGTCCGCACCCAGATGGACTTCGATACGCAGTATTTT. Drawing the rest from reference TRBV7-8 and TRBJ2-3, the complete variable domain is GAGVSQSPRYKVAKRGQDVALRCDPISGHVSLFWYQQALGQGPEFLTYFQNEAQLDKSGLPSDRFFAERPEGSVSTLKIQRTQQEDSAVYLCASTWVRTQMDFDTQYFGPGTRLTVL.

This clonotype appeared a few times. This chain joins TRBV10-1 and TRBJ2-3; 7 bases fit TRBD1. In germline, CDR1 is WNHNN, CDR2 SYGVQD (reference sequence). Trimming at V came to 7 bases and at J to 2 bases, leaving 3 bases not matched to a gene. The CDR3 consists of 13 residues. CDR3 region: CASKGAYTDTQYF. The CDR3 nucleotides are TGCGCCAGCAAGGGGGCTTACACAGATACGCAGTATTTT.